This paragraph covers one T cell receptor (beta chain) sequence. Original analysis: Amplified reference gene primers provided the basis for estimating nucleated cell counts. Only in-frame clones appear in the TCRdb table, and some are missing; sequencing was by immunoSEQ multiplex PCR. V, J and clone size are taken as reported in that table, and D and trimming were inferred from the DNA itself. The table lists approximately 500,000 clones, around 87% of them singletons, with less than 2% in the top ten. This sample was included in a study of blood T cell repertoires in COVID-19. Study background: The study drew acute and convalescent COVID-19 samples from the United States, Italy and Spain.

This CDR3 has 16 amino acids. Germline lookup yields CDR1 MGHDK and CDR2 SYGVNS. J lost 1 base, V lost 6 bases, and 8 bases had no gene match. In terms of age and location, participants ranged from roughly 18 to 90 years and lived in about two dozen US areas. Donors in Cohort 3 counted as recovered after two negative PCRs, clearance, or symptom resolution. The receptor was derived from a woman aged 40 to 50 who had recovered from COVID-19. The genes are TRBV25-1 and TRBJ2-7; 11 bases agree with TRBD1. Sequencing was performed on PBMCs or T cells enriched from blood (not recorded which). CDR3 region: CASSPFWDRGSYEQYF. The DNA of the CDR3 is TGTGCCAGCAGCCCCTTCTGGGACAGGGGGTCCTACGAGCAGTACTTC.